Listed here are 22 T cell receptor beta chains from one sample, sequenced in a study of response to subunit inactivated influenza vaccine. TCRdb processed the RT-PCR reads anew with MiXCR; each CDR3 protein has one entry. Here the sample spans under 200,000 distinct CDR3 sequences, around a tenth being singletons. The sample consisted of CD8+ T cells sorted from PBMCs, taken 23 to 25 months after vaccination. Every receptor here comes from a man between 50 and 69 years old who received an inactivated influenza vaccine.

The sample holds a few counts of this clonotype. The J gene is TRBJ1-4, the V gene TRBV4-1; the D is unclear. Germline V gene data show CDR1 as MGHRA and CDR2 as YSYEKL. With 2 bases removed from V and 4 bases from J, the gap between germline ends came to 5 bases. The CDR3 sequence is 13 residues long. CDR3 sequence: CASSQYNNEKLFF. For the CDR3, the DNA is TGCGCCAGCAGCCAATACAATAATGAAAAACTGTTTTTT.

This clonotype occurred many times. This chain uses TRBV5-1 with TRBJ2-7; D not certain. V was pared by 4 bases and J by 0 bases, with 11 bases between. The CDR3 length is 14 residues. Germline-derived CDR1 and CDR2 are SGHRS and YFSETQ. CDR3 DNA: TGCGCCAGCAGCCCGATCTATGCCTCCTACGAGCAGTACTTC. Protein product: CASSPIYASYEQYF.

This clonotype was counted between two and nine times. The V and J genes are TRBV20-1 and TRBJ1-1, with no clear D. The CDR3 loop spans 11 amino acids. CDR1 and CDR2 from the germline V gene are DFQATT and SNEGSKA (reference sequence). V lost 8 bases to trimming and J lost 5 bases, with 12 bases between them. The CDR3 sequence is CSWAGGTEAFF. CDR3 DNA sequence: TGCAGTTGGGCGGGTGGGACTGAAGCTTTCTTT.

This clonotype has more than one count but fewer than ten. The chain combines TRBV5-5 with TRBJ2-7; 7 positions agree with TRBD1. The V and J ends lost 0 bases and 4 bases, in that order; junction bases with no gene match: 7. CDR1 is SGHKS, CDR2 YYEKEE, per germline (reference sequence). The CDR3 is 15 residues long. In nucleotides, the CDR3 is TGTGCCAGCAGCTTGGGCCTGGGGACAGTTTACGAGCAGTACTTC. This translates into CASSLGLGTVYEQYF.

This clonotype was seen many times. The CDR3 DNA reads as TGCAGTGCGACCCTCACTAGCGGGAGGTACAATGAGCAGTTCTTC. This sequence encodes CSATLTSGRYNEQFF. V is TRBV20-1 and J is TRBJ2-1; 12 nucleotides match TRBD2. CDR1 is DFQATT and CDR2 is SNEGSKA in the germline V gene (reference sequence). This CDR3 contains 15 residues. V lost 6 bases and J lost 4; bases outside the gene matches: 7.

This clonotype was found once. The chain links TRBV2 to TRBJ1-1; D is uncertain. The CDR3 consists of 12 residues. Trimming took off 7 bases at V and 4 bases at J, with 10 bases between the two ends. Germline V gene sequence: CDR1 SNHLY, CDR2 FYNNEI. This chain's CDR3 is CASKTTGTEAFF. CDR3 bases: TGTGCCAGCAAGACAACCGGCACTGAAGCTTTCTTT.

The chain is built from TRBV28 and TRBJ2-7; 15 nucleotides line up with TRBD2. J was trimmed by 0 bases and V by 5 bases; bases with no gene match: 5. Germline-derived CDR1 and CDR2 are MDHEN and SYDVKM. This CDR3 is 17 amino acids long. The CDR3 nucleotides read TGTGCCAGCAGTCCGGGACTAGCGGGAGGTTACTCCTACGAGCAGTACTTC. Its protein is CASSPGLAGGYSYEQYF.

V gene TRBV6-5 combines with J gene TRBJ2-5; 13 nucleotides align to TRBD2. The CDR3 loop spans 14 amino acids. CDR1 is MNHEY and CDR2 is SVGAGI in the germline V gene. V was clipped by 6 bases and J by 12 bases; unmatched bases: 10. In DNA form, the CDR3 reads TGTGCCAGCAGCTTAGGACTAGCGGGAGACCACAAGTACTTC. Amino acids: CASSLGLAGDHKYF.

The CDR3 DNA sequence: TGCGCCAGCAGCCAAGATGCAGGGGGCTTTACAGATACGCAGTATTTT. Protein sequence: CASSQDAGGFTDTQYF. The chain joins TRBV4-3 to TRBJ2-3, with 8 bases lining up with TRBD1. Germline assignment: CDR1 LGHNA and CDR2 YSLEER. V was pared by 0 bases and J by 3 bases, with 5 bases of the junction left unmatched. This CDR3 contains 16 residues.

This clonotype was picked up a small number of times. V usage is TRBV11-2 and J usage is TRBJ2-1; TRBD1 aligns across 9 bases. Germline values: CDR1 SGHAT, CDR2 FQNNGV. V lost 3 bases to trimming and J lost 4 bases; unmatched junction nucleotides: 7. This CDR3 spans 16 amino acids. The CDR3 loop is CASSFGGQGRYNEQFF. CDR3 in DNA: TGTGCCAGCAGCTTCGGAGGACAGGGGAGATACAATGAGCAGTTCTTC.

This clonotype occurred many times. The V and J genes are TRBV20-1 and TRBJ2-5, with D unresolved. The CDR3 has 14 residues. The germline gives CDR1 DFQATT, CDR2 SNEGSKA (reference sequence). V was pared by 4 bases and J by 1 base, with 13 bases between. Here the CDR3 DNA reads TGCAGTGCTAAGGGATACGGTCTCCAAGAGACCCAGTACTTC. It codes for CSAKGYGLQETQYF.

This sequence joins TRBV7-6 and TRBJ1-1, with unresolved D. Per the germline V gene, CDR1 is SGHVS and CDR2 is FNYEAQ. The CDR3 is 14 amino acids. The ends were cut back, 5 bases at V and 2 bases at J, with 12 bases in the middle. Here the CDR3 reads CASSTGPTNTEAFF. The CDR3 nucleotides read TGTGCCAGCAGCACCGGACCGACTAACACTGAAGCTTTCTTT.

This clonotype was counted at least ten times. The chain combines TRBV7-6 with TRBJ2-1, with D perhaps matching TRBD2 (5 bases). Deletions cut 5 bases from V and 2 bases from J, with 7 bases between. The length of the CDR3 is 13 residues. Per the germline V gene, CDR1 is SGHVS and CDR2 is FNYEAQ. CDR3 DNA: TGTGCCAGCAGCCCGACTACCTACAATGAGCAGTTCTTC. Its protein is CASSPTTYNEQFF.

In its sample, this clonotype was seen many times. This chain links TRBV7-9 with TRBJ2-2; D not resolved. Trimming left V 4 bases short and J 1 base short, with 4 bases between. Germline loops: CDR1 SEHNR, CDR2 FQNEAQ (reference sequence). There are 13 residues in the CDR3. Written as DNA, the CDR3 is TGTGCCAGCAGCTCACTGAACACCGGGGAGCTGTTTTTT. Encoded protein: CASSSLNTGELFF.

This clonotype was seen a few times. This sequence joins TRBV7-6 and TRBJ2-7; 9 bases agree with TRBD1. Germline trimming cut 5 bases from V and 3 bases from J; bases unmatched to any gene: 5. CDR1 is SGHVS, CDR2 FNYEAQ, per germline. The CDR3 contains 14 residues. CDR3 nucleotide sequence: TGTGCCAGCAGCCACGGGACAGGGAACTACGAGCAGTACTTC. This encodes CASSHGTGNYEQYF.

This clonotype came up a few times. V and J are TRBV4-3 and TRBJ2-5, with TRBD1 matching over 8 bases. The CDR3 extends over 14 amino acids. In germline, CDR1 is LGHNA, CDR2 YSLEER. Trimming removed 1 base from V and 5 bases from J; junction bases left unmatched: 3. The CDR3 DNA follows: TGCGCCAGCAGCCAAGGGACAGGGTCGGAGACCCAGTACTTC. This encodes CASSQGTGSETQYF.

This clonotype came up a few times. The chain joins TRBV12-3 or TRBV12-4 to TRBJ1-5; D unclear. The CDR3 is 14 residues long. The ends were cut back, 3 bases at V and 3 bases at J, with 9 bases in the middle. The CDR3 spells CASSFMGFNQPQHF. The CDR3 bases are TGTGCCAGCAGTTTCATGGGATTCAATCAGCCCCAGCATTTT.

For this clonotype: A junction end diverges from the germline sequence, so it may reflect a read error. The rearrangement uses TRBV28 and TRBJ2-1; a weak D match, TRBD2 (5 bases). Per the germline V gene, CDR1 is MDHEN and CDR2 is SYDVKM. CDR3 length: 11 residues. CDR3: CANSPGGEQFF. The CDR3 DNA sequence: TGTGCCAACAGTCCCGGAGGTGAGCAGTTCTTC. The full variable domain, rest sourced from reference TRBV28 and TRBJ2-1, is DVKVTQSSRYLVKRTGEKVFLECVQDMDHENMFWYRQDPGLGLRLIYFSYDVKMKEKGDIPEGYSVSREKKERFSLILESASTNQTSMYLCANSPGGEQFFGPGTRLTVL.

The CDR3 reads CASSISIRANVLTF. For the CDR3, the DNA is TGTGCCAGCAGTATTTCGATTAGGGCCAACGTCCTGACTTTC. The rearrangement links TRBV2 to TRBJ2-6; D remains ambiguous. Trimming cost V 5 bases and J 5 bases, with 10 bases left between them. This CDR3 is 14 amino acids long. Germline lookup yields CDR1 SNHLY and CDR2 FYNNEI. Full variable domain (remainder filled in from reference TRBV2 and TRBJ2-6): EPEVTQTPSHQVTQMGQEVILRCVPISNHLYFYWYRQILGQKVEFLVSFYNNEISEKSEIFDDQFSVERPDGSNFTLKIRSTKLEDSAMYFCASSISIRANVLTFGAGSRLTVL.

This clonotype appeared many times. This sequence joins TRBV12-3 or TRBV12-4 and TRBJ2-7, with D tentatively TRBD1 (6 bases). The CDR3 has 15 amino acids. V lost 8 bases to trimming and J lost 0 bases, with 17 bases between them. CDR3 region: CASGDPRDTSYEQYF. Written as DNA, the CDR3 is TGTGCCAGCGGGGATCCCCGGGACACCTCCTACGAGCAGTACTTC.

This clonotype appeared many times. CDR3 loop: CSASAVLIASYEQYF. CDR3 coding DNA: TGCAGTGCTAGTGCAGTCCTGATAGCCTCCTACGAGCAGTACTTC. The chain joins TRBV20-1 to TRBJ2-7; D gene unclear. V was trimmed by 3 bases and J by 0 bases, leaving 15 bases between them. Germline values: CDR1 DFQATT, CDR2 SNEGSKA (reference sequence). This CDR3 is built from 15 residues.

The chain has TRBV28 and TRBJ2-4, with D tentatively TRBD2 (6 bases). CDR1 is MDHEN, CDR2 SYDVKM, per germline. The CDR3 length is 18 residues. V lost 4 bases, J lost 1 base, and 20 bases lay in between. Here the CDR3 DNA reads TGTGCCAGCAGTTCCCCCCGGCAGGCGGCGGGGGCCAAAAACATTCAGTACTTC. Translating gives CASSSPRQAAGAKNIQYF.